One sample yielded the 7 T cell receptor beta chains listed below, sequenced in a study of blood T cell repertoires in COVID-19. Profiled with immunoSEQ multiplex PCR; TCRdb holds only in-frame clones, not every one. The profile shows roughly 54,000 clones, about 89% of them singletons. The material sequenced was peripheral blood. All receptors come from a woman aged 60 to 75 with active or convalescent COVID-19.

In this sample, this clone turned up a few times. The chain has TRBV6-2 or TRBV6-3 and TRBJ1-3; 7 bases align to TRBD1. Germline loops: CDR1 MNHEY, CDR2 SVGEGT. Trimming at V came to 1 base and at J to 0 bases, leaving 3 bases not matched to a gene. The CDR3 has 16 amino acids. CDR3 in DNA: TGTGCCAGCAGTTACTGGACAGGCCTCTCTGGAAACACCATATATTTT. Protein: CASSYWTGLSGNTIYF.

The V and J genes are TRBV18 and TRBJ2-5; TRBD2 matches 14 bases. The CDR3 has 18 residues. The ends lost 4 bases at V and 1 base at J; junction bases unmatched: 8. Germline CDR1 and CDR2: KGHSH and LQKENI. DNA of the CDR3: TGTGCCAGCTCACACGGACTAGCGGGGGGCCCACTCCAAGAGACCCAGTACTTC. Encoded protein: CASSHGLAGGPLQETQYF.

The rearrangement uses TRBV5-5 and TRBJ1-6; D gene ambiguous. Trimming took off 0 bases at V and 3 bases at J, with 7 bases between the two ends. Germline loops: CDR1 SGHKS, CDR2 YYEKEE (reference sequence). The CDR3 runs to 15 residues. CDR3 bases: TGTGCCAGCAGCTTGGGGCCGCTCTATAATTCACCCCTCCACTTT. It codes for CASSLGPLYNSPLHF.

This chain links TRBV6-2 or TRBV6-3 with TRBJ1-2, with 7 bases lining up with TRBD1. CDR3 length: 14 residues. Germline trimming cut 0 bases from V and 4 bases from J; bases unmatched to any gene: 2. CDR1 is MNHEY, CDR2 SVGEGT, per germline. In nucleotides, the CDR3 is TGTGCCAGCAGTTACTCGGGACAGATCTATGGCTACACCTTC. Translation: CASSYSGQIYGYTF.

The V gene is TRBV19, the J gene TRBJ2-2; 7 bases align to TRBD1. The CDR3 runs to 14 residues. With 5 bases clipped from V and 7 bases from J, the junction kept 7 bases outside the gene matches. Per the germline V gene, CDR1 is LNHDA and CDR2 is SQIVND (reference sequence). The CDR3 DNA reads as TGTGCCAGTAGTGGAGACAGGGCTGTCGGGGAGCTGTTTTTT. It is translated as CASSGDRAVGELFF.

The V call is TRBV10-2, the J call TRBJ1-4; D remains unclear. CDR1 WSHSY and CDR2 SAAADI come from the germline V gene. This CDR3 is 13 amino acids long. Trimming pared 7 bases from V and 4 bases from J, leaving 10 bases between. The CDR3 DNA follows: TGCGCCAGCAAACAGCTTAGTAATGAAAAACTGTTTTTT. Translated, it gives CASKQLSNEKLFF.

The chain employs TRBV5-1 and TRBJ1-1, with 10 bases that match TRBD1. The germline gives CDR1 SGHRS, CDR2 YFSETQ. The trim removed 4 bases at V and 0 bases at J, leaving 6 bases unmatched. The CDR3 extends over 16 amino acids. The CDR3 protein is CASSGRTGGMNTEAFF. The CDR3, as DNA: TGCGCCAGCAGCGGACGGACAGGGGGTATGAACACTGAAGCTTTCTTT.